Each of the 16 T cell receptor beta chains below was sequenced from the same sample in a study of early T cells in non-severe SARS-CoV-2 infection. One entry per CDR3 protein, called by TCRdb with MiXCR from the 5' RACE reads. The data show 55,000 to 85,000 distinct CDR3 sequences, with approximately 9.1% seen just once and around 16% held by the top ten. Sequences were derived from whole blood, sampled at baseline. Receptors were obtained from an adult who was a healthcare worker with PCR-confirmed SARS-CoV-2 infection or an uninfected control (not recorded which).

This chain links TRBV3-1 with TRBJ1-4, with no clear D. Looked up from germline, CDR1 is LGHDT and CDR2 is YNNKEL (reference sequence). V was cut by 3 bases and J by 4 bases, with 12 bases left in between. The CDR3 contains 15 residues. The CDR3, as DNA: TGTGCCAGCAGCCAGCCGGAGGTCCTTAATGAAAAACTGTTTTTT. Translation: CASSQPEVLNEKLFF.

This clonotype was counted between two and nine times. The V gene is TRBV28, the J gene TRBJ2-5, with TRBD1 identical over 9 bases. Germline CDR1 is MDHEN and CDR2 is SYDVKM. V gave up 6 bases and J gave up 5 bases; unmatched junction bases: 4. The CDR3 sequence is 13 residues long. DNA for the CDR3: TGTGCCAGCAGAGACAGGGGGAAGGAGACCCAGTACTTC. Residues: CASRDRGKETQYF. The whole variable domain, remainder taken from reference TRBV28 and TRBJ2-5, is DVKVTQSSRYLVKRTGEKVFLECVQDMDHENMFWYRQDPGLGLRLIYFSYDVKMKEKGDIPEGYSVSREKKERFSLILESASTNQTSMYLCASRDRGKETQYFGPGTRLLVL.

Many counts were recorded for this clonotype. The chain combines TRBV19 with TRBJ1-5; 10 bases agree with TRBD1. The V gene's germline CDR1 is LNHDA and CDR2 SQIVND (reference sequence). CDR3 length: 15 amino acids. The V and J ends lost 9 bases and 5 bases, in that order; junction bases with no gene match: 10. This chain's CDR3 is CASRTGTGAYQPQHF. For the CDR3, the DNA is TGTGCCAGCAGAACCGGGACAGGGGCCTATCAGCCCCAGCATTTT.

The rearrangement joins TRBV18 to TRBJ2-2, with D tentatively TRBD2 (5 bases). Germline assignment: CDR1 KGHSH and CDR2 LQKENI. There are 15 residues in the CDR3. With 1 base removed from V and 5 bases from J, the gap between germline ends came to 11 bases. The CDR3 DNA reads TGTGCCAGCTCACCACTAATCGGGGAAACCGGGGAGCTGTTTTTT. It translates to CASSPLIGETGELFF.

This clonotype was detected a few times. CDR3 bases: TGCAGCGTGTGGACTAGCTTAGGCACCGGGGAGCTGTTTTTT. This sequence encodes CSVWTSLGTGELFF. The gene calls are TRBV29-1 and TRBJ2-2; 8 bases map to TRBD2. Germline V gives CDR1 SQVTM, CDR2 ANQGSEA. This CDR3 comprises 14 residues. Unmatched junction bases numbered 7, after V lost 6 bases and J lost 4 bases.

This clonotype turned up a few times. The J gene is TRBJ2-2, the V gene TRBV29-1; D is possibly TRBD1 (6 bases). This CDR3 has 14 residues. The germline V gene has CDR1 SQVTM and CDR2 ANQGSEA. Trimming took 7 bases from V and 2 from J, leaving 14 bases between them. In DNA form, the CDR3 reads TGCAGCGCTATACAGGGCCCAAACACCGGGGAGCTGTTTTTT. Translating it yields CSAIQGPNTGELFF.

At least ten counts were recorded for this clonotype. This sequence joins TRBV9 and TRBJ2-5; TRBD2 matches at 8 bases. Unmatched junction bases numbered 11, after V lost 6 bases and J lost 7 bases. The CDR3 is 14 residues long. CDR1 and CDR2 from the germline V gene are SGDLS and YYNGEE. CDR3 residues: CASNSQTSEGTQYF. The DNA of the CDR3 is TGTGCCAGCAACTCTCAGACTAGCGAGGGGACCCAGTACTTC.

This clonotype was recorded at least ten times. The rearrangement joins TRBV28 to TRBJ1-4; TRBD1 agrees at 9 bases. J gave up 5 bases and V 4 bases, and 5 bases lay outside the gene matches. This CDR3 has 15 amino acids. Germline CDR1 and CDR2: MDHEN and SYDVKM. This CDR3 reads CASSSSGQGNEKLFF. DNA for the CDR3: TGTGCCAGCAGTTCATCGGGACAGGGAAATGAAAAACTGTTTTTT.

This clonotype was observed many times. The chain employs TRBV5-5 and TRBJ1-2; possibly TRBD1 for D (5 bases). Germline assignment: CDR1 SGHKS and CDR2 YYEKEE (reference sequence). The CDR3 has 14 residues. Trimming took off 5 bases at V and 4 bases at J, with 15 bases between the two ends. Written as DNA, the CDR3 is TGTGCCAGCAGGCGGGGGGTCCTCCGCTATGGCTACACCTTC. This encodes CASRRGVLRYGYTF.

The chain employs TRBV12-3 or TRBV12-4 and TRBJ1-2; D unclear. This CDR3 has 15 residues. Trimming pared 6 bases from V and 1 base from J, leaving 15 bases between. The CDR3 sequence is CASSSLSGFNYGYTF. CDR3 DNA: TGTGCCAGCAGCTCCCTCTCGGGGTTTAACTATGGCTACACCTTC.

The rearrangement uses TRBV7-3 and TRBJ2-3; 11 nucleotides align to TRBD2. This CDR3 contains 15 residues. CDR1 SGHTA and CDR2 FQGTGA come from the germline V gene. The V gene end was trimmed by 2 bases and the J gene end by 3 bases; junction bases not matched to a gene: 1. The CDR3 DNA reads TGTGCCAGCAGCTTAGTAGCGGGAGGGACAGATACGCAGTATTTT. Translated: CASSLVAGGTDTQYF.

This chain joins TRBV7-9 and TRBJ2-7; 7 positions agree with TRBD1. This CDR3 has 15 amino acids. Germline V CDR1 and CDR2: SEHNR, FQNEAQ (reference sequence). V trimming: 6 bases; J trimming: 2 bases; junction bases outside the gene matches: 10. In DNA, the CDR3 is TGTGCCAGCAGTCCTGACAGGGTCGCCCCCTACGAGCAGTACTTC. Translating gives CASSPDRVAPYEQYF.

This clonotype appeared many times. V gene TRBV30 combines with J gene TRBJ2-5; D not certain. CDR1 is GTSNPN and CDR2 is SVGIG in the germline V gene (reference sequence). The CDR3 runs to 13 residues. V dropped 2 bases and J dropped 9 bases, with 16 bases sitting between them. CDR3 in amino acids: CAWSRFGAVPQYF. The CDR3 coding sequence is TGTGCCTGGAGTAGATTCGGCGCCGTCCCCCAGTACTTC.

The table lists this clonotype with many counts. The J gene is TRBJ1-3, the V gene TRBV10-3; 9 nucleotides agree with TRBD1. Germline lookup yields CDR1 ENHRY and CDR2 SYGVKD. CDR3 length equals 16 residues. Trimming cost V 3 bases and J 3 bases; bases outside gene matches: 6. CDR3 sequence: CAISDMDRGGGNTIYF. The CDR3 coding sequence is TGTGCCATCAGTGATATGGACAGGGGAGGTGGAAACACCATATATTTT.

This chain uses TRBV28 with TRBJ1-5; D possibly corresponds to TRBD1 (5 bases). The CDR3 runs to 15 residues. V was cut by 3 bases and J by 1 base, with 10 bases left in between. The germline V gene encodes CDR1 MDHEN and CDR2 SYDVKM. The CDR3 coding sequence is TGTGCCAGCAGTTTTTCGGGGGGGAGCAATCAGCCCCAGCATTTT. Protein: CASSFSGGSNQPQHF. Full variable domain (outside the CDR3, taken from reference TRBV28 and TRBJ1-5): DVKVTQSSRYLVKRTGEKVFLECVQDMDHENMFWYRQDPGLGLRLIYFSYDVKMKEKGDIPEGYSVSREKKERFSLILESASTNQTSMYLCASSFSGGSNQPQHFGDGTRLSIL.

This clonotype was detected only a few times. Here the CDR3 reads CASSENKRANEKLFF. DNA of the CDR3: TGTGCCAGCAGTGAAAACAAGCGAGCTAATGAAAAACTGTTTTTT. The chain employs TRBV6-1 and TRBJ1-4; D unclear. The CDR3 totals 15 residues. CDR1 MNHNS and CDR2 SASEGT come from the germline V gene. V was trimmed by 2 bases and J by 3 bases, leaving 10 bases between them.